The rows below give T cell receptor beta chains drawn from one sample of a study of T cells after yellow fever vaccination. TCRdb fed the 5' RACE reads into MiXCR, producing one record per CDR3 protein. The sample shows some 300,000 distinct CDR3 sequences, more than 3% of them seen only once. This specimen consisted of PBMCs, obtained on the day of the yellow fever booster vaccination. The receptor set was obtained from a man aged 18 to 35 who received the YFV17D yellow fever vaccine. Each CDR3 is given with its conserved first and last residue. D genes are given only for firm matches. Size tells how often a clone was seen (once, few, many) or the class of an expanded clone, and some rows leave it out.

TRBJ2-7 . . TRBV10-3 CAISQGPAYEQYF TGTGCCATCAGCCAGGGACCGGCCTACGAGCAGTACTTC
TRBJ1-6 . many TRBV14 CASSQGREYSPLHF TGTGCCAGCAGCCAAGGAAGGGAGTACTCACCCCTCCACTTT
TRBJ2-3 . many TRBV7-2 CASSLSRGSSYGTDTQYF TGTGCCAGCAGCTTAAGTCGGGGGAGCTCCTATGGCACAGATACGCAGTATTTT
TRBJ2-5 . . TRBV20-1 CSAHWADQETQYF TGCAGTGCCCACTGGGCGGACCAAGAGACCCAGTACTTC
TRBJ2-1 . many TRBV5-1 CASSLEGHNEQFF TGCGCCAGCAGCTTGGAAGGACACAATGAGCAGTTCTTC
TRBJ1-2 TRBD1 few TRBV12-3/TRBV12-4 CASSLGRTGGGRGYTF TGTGCCAGCAGTTTAGGGAGGACAGGGGGCGGTCGTGGCTACACCTTC
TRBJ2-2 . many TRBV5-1 CASSLADRTGELFF TGCGCCAGCAGCTTGGCCGACCGCACCGGGGAGCTGTTTTTT
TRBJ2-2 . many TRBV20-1 CSADANTGELFF TGCAGTGCCGACGCGAACACCGGGGAGCTGTTTTTT
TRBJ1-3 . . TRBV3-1 CASSRSYTIYF TGTGCCAGCAGCCGGAGTTACACCATATATTTT
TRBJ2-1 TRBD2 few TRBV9 CASSVALGLAVNEQFF TGTGCCAGCAGCGTAGCGCTCGGACTAGCGGTAAATGAGCAGTTCTTC
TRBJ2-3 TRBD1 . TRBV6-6 CASSYSRQGGDTDTQYF TGTGCCAGCAGTTACTCGAGACAGGGGGGGGACACAGATACGCAGTATTTT
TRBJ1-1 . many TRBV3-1 CASSKNDQLEAFF TGTGCCAGCAGCAAAAATGATCAGCTCGAAGCTTTCTTT
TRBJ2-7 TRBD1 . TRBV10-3 CAISDGQGLNEQYF TGTGCCATCAGTGACGGACAGGGGTTGAACGAGCAGTACTTC
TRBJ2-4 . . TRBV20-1 CSAREELPAKNIQYF TGCAGTGCTAGGGAGGAATTGCCTGCCAAAAACATTCAGTACTTC
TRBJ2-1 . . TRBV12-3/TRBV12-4 CASTLPPGEQFF TGTGCCAGCACCCTTCCCCCAGGGGAGCAGTTCTTC
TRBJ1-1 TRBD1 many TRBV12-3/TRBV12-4 CASSSDRGLEAFF TGTGCCAGCAGCTCAGACAGGGGGTTGGAAGCTTTCTTT
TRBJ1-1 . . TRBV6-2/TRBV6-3 CASSYWRGTEAFF TGTGCCAGCAGTTACTGGCGGGGCACTGAAGCTTTCTTT